One and the same sample provided the 27 T cell receptor beta chains below, sequenced in a study. TCRdb called the 5' RACE reads again in MiXCR, with one record for every CDR3 protein. This table holds 55,000 to 75,000 distinct CDR3 sequences, just under 30% found once. Material for sequencing was tumor-infiltrating naive CD4+ T cells sorted from the breast tumor. The subset is: naive CD4+ T cells, CD4+CD45RA+CD25-. Receptors originate from a female donor with breast cancer.

In this sample, this clonotype turned up many times. The V and J genes are TRBV4-1 and TRBJ1-4, with a tentative D call TRBD1 (5 bases). Trimming took 1 base from V and 8 from J, leaving 8 bases between them. The germline gives CDR1 MGHRA, CDR2 YSYEKL. The CDR3 is 13 residues long. CDR3 coding DNA: TGCGCCAGCAGCCAAGTCTGGGGGGAAAAACTGTTTTTT. Protein sequence: CASSQVWGEKLFF.

About this clonotype: Its ends do not fully match the called genes, so a read error is possible. This chain connects TRBV11-2 to TRBJ1-5, with D perhaps matching TRBD1 (5 bases). The germline V gene has CDR1 SGHAT and CDR2 FQNNGV. This CDR3 is built from 14 residues. The CDR3 spells CTSSLGSGNQPQHF. CDR3 bases: TGTACCAGCAGCTTAGGGTCAGGGAATCAGCCCCAGCATTTT.

This clonotype was seen only a few times. The chain couples TRBV28 to TRBJ2-3; 8 bases line up with TRBD2. The junction had 5 bases not matched to a gene; V was cut back by 6 bases and J by 3 bases. This CDR3 contains 14 residues. CDR1 and CDR2 from the germline V gene are MDHEN and SYDVKM. The CDR3 nucleotides read TGTGCCAGCAGATCAGCGGGAGTAACAGATACGCAGTATTTT. Protein sequence: CASRSAGVTDTQYF.

Concerning this clonotype itself: Relative to the germline gene, one junction end is altered; a read error may explain this. The gene calls are TRBV18 and TRBJ1-2, with TRBD1 matching 7 bases. Germline V gene sequence: CDR1 KGHSH, CDR2 LQKENI. The CDR3 has 13 amino acids. CDR3 loop: CACSRDSPYGYTF. CDR3 DNA: TGTGCCTGCTCACGGGACAGTCCATATGGCTACACCTTC.

Remarks on this clonotype: One base away lies a much larger clone, so this may be a sequencing read error. As the CDR3 is not closed by the conserved phenylalanine or tryptophan, this likely results from a read error. This chain connects TRBV6-5 to TRBJ1-6; a possible D gene is TRBD1 (5 bases). CDR1 is MNHEY, CDR2 SVGAGI, per germline. The germline V and J ends were trimmed by 6 bases and 9 bases, with 21 bases remaining between them. The CDR3 is 16 residues long. The CDR3 region is CASSRVRVSPFSPLHL. The CDR3 bases are TGTGCCAGCAGCAGGGTCCGGGTTTCTCCATTTTCACCCCTCCACTTA.

This clonotype was seen a handful of times. The rearrangement links TRBV5-1 to TRBJ2-7; 7 bases map to TRBD1. J lost 0 bases, V lost 9 bases, and 9 bases had no gene match. CDR1 and CDR2 from the germline V gene are SGHRS and YFSETQ. The CDR3 totals 14 residues. The CDR3 nucleotides are TGCGCCACCCGACCGGGACAGAACTCCTACGAGCAGTACTTC. Its translation: CATRPGQNSYEQYF.

This clonotype turned up a few times. The chain links TRBV7-3 to TRBJ2-3; 7 bases agree with TRBD2. The V segment lost 1 base and the J segment 4 bases; nucleotides outside the gene matches: 11. Germline V CDR1 and CDR2: SGHTA, FQGTGA. This CDR3 spans 17 amino acids. The CDR3 nucleotides are TGTGCCAGCAGCTTAAATATGCGGGGGACCACAGCAGATACGCAGTATTTT. Translation: CASSLNMRGTTADTQYF. Supplemented by reference TRBV7-3 and TRBJ2-3, the full variable domain reads GAGVSQTPSNKVTEKGKYVELRCDPISGHTALYWYRQSLGQGPEFLIYFQGTGAADDSGLPNDRFFAVRPEGSVSTLKIQRTERGDSAVYLCASSLNMRGTTADTQYFGPGTRLTVL.

There are many counts of this clonotype. The rearrangement joins TRBV29-1 to TRBJ2-1; D not resolved. The CDR3 contains 14 residues. Trimming removed 4 bases from V and 4 bases from J, with 14 bases in between. The germline V gene has CDR1 SQVTM and CDR2 ANQGSEA. CDR3 in amino acids: CSVVWLYQYNEQFF. The DNA of the CDR3 is TGCAGCGTTGTCTGGCTCTACCAATACAATGAGCAGTTCTTC.

The chain has TRBV6-1 and TRBJ2-3; D gene ambiguous. The ends were cut back, 2 bases at V and 1 base at J, with 7 bases in the middle. CDR3 length equals 14 residues. CDR1 and CDR2 from the germline V gene are MNHNS and SASEGT. The DNA for the CDR3 is TGTGCCAGCAGTGAAAGGTCGCGCACAGATACGCAGTATTTT. This translates into CASSERSRTDTQYF.

CDR3 nucleotide sequence: TGTGCCAGCAGTTACAGGGATGACACTGAAGCTTTCTTT. This gives the protein CASSYRDDTEAFF. The chain combines TRBV6-5 with TRBJ1-1; the D is unclear. Germline CDR1 is MNHEY and CDR2 is SVGAGI. The CDR3 is 13 amino acids. V lost 2 bases and J 3 bases, leaving 7 bases between the germline ends.

V and J are TRBV20-1 and TRBJ2-5; D is uncertain. Trimming removed 0 bases at V and 3 bases at J, with 8 bases between. Germline CDR1 and CDR2: DFQATT and SNEGSKA (reference sequence). There are 13 residues in the CDR3. The CDR3 nucleotides are TGCAGTGCTAGAGATCTGCAGAAAGAGACCCAGTACTTC. It specifies CSARDLQKETQYF.

This clonotype occurred a few times. The chain employs TRBV28 and TRBJ2-3; TRBD2 matches 11 bases. The CDR3 covers 18 residues. V trimming: 5 bases; J trimming: 1 base; junction bases outside the gene matches: 11. Germline CDR1 MDHEN, CDR2 SYDVKM. CDR3 amino acids: CASSPYRGLAGRTDTQYF. In DNA, the CDR3 is TGTGCCAGCAGTCCCTACCGCGGACTAGCGGGCCGCACAGATACGCAGTATTTT.

This clonotype has a handful of counts. V is TRBV4-1 and J is TRBJ2-2, with D possibly TRBD1 on 5 matching bases. There are 16 residues in the CDR3. V gave up 4 bases and J gave up 2 bases, with 14 bases separating them. Germline-derived CDR1 and CDR2 are MGHRA and YSYEKL. This CDR3 reads CASSPNAGKNTGELFF. The CDR3 DNA follows: TGCGCCAGCAGCCCAAACGCAGGGAAAAACACCGGGGAGCTGTTTTTT.

V usage is TRBV9 and J usage is TRBJ2-5, with 7 positions matching TRBD2. Germline V gene sequence: CDR1 SGDLS, CDR2 YYNGEE. V gave up 4 bases and J gave up 4 bases; unmatched junction bases: 13. This CDR3 comprises 16 residues. In DNA form, the CDR3 reads TGTGCCAGCAGCCCCGCTGGTGGAGGGAGGGGAGAGACCCAGTACTTC. Translation gives CASSPAGGGRGETQYF.

This clonotype was seen more than once but under ten times. The V and J genes are TRBV6-5 and TRBJ2-7; D might be TRBD2 (5 bases). Trimming cost V 1 base and J 2 bases, with 15 bases left between them. The CDR3 spans 16 residues. Germline assignment: CDR1 MNHEY and CDR2 SVGAGI. The CDR3 region has the DNA TGTGCCAGCAGTTACTTTTCGTCCGGGATAGCCTACGAGCAGTACTTC. Its protein is CASSYFSSGIAYEQYF.

This clonotype was picked up a small number of times. The chain uses TRBV20-1 and TRBJ2-7; 9 positions agree with TRBD1. The J segment lost 0 bases and the V segment lost 0 bases, leaving 9 bases of the junction unmatched. CDR1 DFQATT and CDR2 SNEGSKA come from the germline V gene (reference sequence). CDR3 size: 17 residues. CDR3 bases: TGCAGTGCTAGAGATCGACGGACAGGGGAATTCTCCTACGAGCAGTACTTC. Translating it yields CSARDRRTGEFSYEQYF.

The chain carries TRBV7-9 and TRBJ1-2; no definite D call. Trimming took 5 bases from V and 0 from J, leaving 10 bases between them. CDR1 is SEHNR and CDR2 is FQNEAQ in the germline V gene (reference sequence). This CDR3 spans 14 amino acids. Here the CDR3 DNA reads TGTGCCAGCAGCCCCGCGAGACCTAACTATGGCTACACCTTC. Translating it yields CASSPARPNYGYTF.

This clonotype has a handful of counts. V usage is TRBV11-2 and J usage is TRBJ2-2; D might be TRBD1 or TRBD2, each matching 5 bases. Germline-derived CDR1 and CDR2 are SGHAT and FQNNGV. The CDR3 is 14 residues long. V was shortened by 8 bases and J by 9 bases, with 19 bases between the two germline ends. The CDR3 spells CASGRPGRGWELFF. The CDR3 DNA reads as TGTGCCAGCGGGCGCCCGGGGCGCGGTTGGGAGCTGTTTTTT.

The V gene is TRBV28, the J gene TRBJ2-3; possibly TRBD1 or TRBD2 for D (6 bases each). The CDR3 loop spans 14 amino acids. The ends were cut back, 6 bases at V and 5 bases at J, with 15 bases in the middle. Germline V CDR1 and CDR2: MDHEN, SYDVKM. CDR3 protein: CASRTLGGGDTQYF. The CDR3 nucleotides read TGTGCCAGCAGAACTCTGGGGGGCGGAGATACGCAGTATTTT.

This clonotype was seen a few times. The chain recombines TRBV28 with TRBJ2-5; 10 nucleotides match TRBD1. CDR1 and CDR2 from the germline V gene are MDHEN and SYDVKM. The CDR3 runs 19 residues. The J segment lost 2 bases and the V segment lost 5 bases, leaving 17 bases of the junction unmatched. The CDR3 sequence is CASSTAGQGWDGEQETQYF. The CDR3 DNA follows: TGTGCCAGCAGTACCGCGGGACAGGGGTGGGACGGAGAGCAAGAGACCCAGTACTTC.

This clonotype was observed a handful of times. The rearrangement uses TRBV6-5 and TRBJ2-2; 9 bases align to TRBD2. The trim removed 7 bases at V and 4 bases at J, leaving 4 bases unmatched. This CDR3 is 14 amino acids long. Germline V lookup: CDR1 MNHEY, CDR2 SVGAGI. The CDR3 DNA follows: TGTGCCAGCATAGCTAGCGGGACCACCGGGGAGCTGTTTTTT. It is translated as CASIASGTTGELFF.

There are a few counts of this clonotype. The chain links TRBV7-2 to TRBJ2-1; D is undetermined. The CDR3 length is 13 residues. V dropped 6 bases and J dropped 3 bases, with 9 bases sitting between them. Germline CDR1 SGHTA, CDR2 FQGNSA. In nucleotides, the CDR3 is TGTGCCAGCAGACAAACAGACTACAATGAGCAGTTCTTC. Protein sequence: CASRQTDYNEQFF.

The chain couples TRBV10-1 to TRBJ2-2; D call uncertain. Germline CDR1 is WNHNN and CDR2 is SYGVQD (reference sequence). V gave up 4 bases and J gave up 6 bases, with 9 bases separating them. The CDR3 is 13 residues long. CDR3 in amino acids: CASSAAAAGELFF. DNA for the CDR3: TGCGCCAGCAGTGCCGCTGCGGCCGGGGAGCTGTTTTTT.

This clonotype has a count of ten or more. V is TRBV12-3 or TRBV12-4 and J is TRBJ1-1; D is perhaps TRBD1 (5 bases). The CDR3 has 14 residues. V was trimmed by 6 bases and J by 5 bases, leaving 16 bases between them. CDR3 DNA sequence: TGTGCCAGCAGGCCAGGGCTCGAGAGAACTGAAGCTTTCTTT. This encodes CASRPGLERTEAFF.

V and J are TRBV30 and TRBJ1-6; no reliable D call. The V and J ends lost 6 bases and 4 bases respectively, with 19 bases between them. The CDR3 spans 16 residues. Per germline, CDR1 GTSNPN and CDR2 SVGIG (reference sequence). This chain's CDR3 is CACPPPEGRYNSPLHF. As DNA, the CDR3 is TGTGCCTGTCCTCCCCCCGAGGGCAGGTATAATTCACCCCTCCACTTT.

This clonotype was counted once. The chain is built from TRBV4-1 and TRBJ2-2; the D gene could be TRBD1 or TRBD2 (6 bases each). There are 18 residues in the CDR3. Trimming stripped 0 bases from V and 0 bases from J, with 14 bases between. Germline CDR1 is MGHRA and CDR2 is YSYEKL. CDR3 loop: CASSQDGRGATNTGELFF. Written as DNA, the CDR3 is TGCGCCAGCAGCCAAGATGGTAGGGGGGCTACGAACACCGGGGAGCTGTTTTTT.

The chain links TRBV5-1 to TRBJ2-1, with 7 bases fitting TRBD1. The junction had 10 bases not matched to a gene; V was cut back by 0 bases and J by 7 bases. The CDR3 has 16 residues. Germline V gives CDR1 SGHRS, CDR2 YFSETQ. CDR3 sequence: CASSLGRQGGGNEQFF. The CDR3, as DNA: TGCGCCAGCAGCTTGGGACGACAGGGTGGTGGAAATGAGCAGTTCTTC.